This T cell receptor beta chain comes out of a study of T cell responses to AZD1222 COVID-19 vaccine. About the study: Second-dose timings of about 4 or about 12 weeks were pooled. The study, taken as a whole, reports: As reported, nearly half of all spike-specific TCRs target variant regions that are unmutated.

This clone was observed a single time. What it binds is unknown. V shed 4 bases, J shed 2 bases, and the junction held 7 bases outside the gene matches. The CDR3 sequence is 15 residues long. CDR1 SGHTA and CDR2 FQGNSA come from the germline V gene. TCRdb's copy holds only in-frame clones and misses some; the assay was immunoSEQ multiplex PCR. The sample includes roughly 110,000 clones, around 87% seen only once; the top ten take around 10%. The sample was peripheral blood, taken on day 0 of AZD1222 vaccination. This chain links TRBV7-2 with TRBJ2-7; 8 positions match TRBD2. The receptor was isolated from an adult in good health. This CDR3 is CASSSSTSAPYEQYF. The CDR3 DNA follows: TGTGCCAGCAGCTCTTCGACTAGCGCTCCCTACGAGCAGTACTTC.